The 5 T cell receptor beta chains presented below share a single source sample, sequenced in a study of T cells in Graves' hyperthyroidism and ophthalmopathy. RNA transcripts served as the template for amplifying TCR beta CDR3 regions. The HTBI set primed first-round TCR CDR3 RT-PCR. TCRdb ran MiXCR on the multiplex PCR reads and lists one entry per CDR3 protein. The repertoire includes 300,000 to 500,000 distinct CDR3 sequences, over 13% of them detected once, and around 30% sits in the top ten. Sequenced material: blood. Receptor source: a man aged 50-59 years with Graves' ophthalmopathy.

This clonotype was seen many times. The chain employs TRBV7-2 and TRBJ2-3; tentative D call: TRBD2 (5 bases). Germline CDR1 reads SGHTA; CDR2 reads FQGNSA. Trimming removed 6 bases from V and 1 base from J, with 11 bases in between. The CDR3 contains 14 residues. CDR3 residues: CASSPAGRTDTQYF. DNA for the CDR3: TGTGCCAGCAGTCCGGCGGGCCGCACAGATACGCAGTATTTT.

The genes are TRBV19 and TRBJ2-1, with D possibly TRBD1 on 5 matching bases. This CDR3 comprises 14 residues. With 6 bases removed from V and 3 bases from J, the gap between germline ends came to 12 bases. CDR1 LNHDA and CDR2 SQIVND come from the germline V gene (reference sequence). Written as DNA, the CDR3 is TGTGCCAGTAGCCAAGACAGTTTCTACAATGAGCAGTTCTTC. Translating gives CASSQDSFYNEQFF.

This clonotype was seen ten or more times. This chain joins TRBV27 and TRBJ2-7; tentative D call: TRBD2 (6 bases). This CDR3 region has 15 residues. V was pared by 3 bases and J by 3 bases, with 15 bases between. Germline V gives CDR1 MNHEY, CDR2 SMNVEV (reference sequence). The CDR3 sequence: CASSFGVGGFYEQYF. For the CDR3, the DNA is TGTGCCAGCAGTTTTGGTGTTGGGGGGTTCTACGAGCAGTACTTC.

This chain joins TRBV4-2 and TRBJ2-1; 7 nucleotides align to TRBD1. This CDR3 is 17 amino acids long. CDR1 and CDR2 (germline): LGHNA, YNFKEQ. After removal of 2 bases from V and 3 bases from J, the junction contained 10 bases not matched to a gene. CDR3 nucleotide sequence: TGTGCCAGCAGCCAACGAAGCCCCAGACAGGGCTACAATGAGCAGTTCTTC. Translated: CASSQRSPRQGYNEQFF.

This clonotype occurred many times. The rearrangement uses TRBV5-1 and TRBJ1-1; D is possibly TRBD1 (5 bases). Germline CDR1 and CDR2: SGHRS and YFSETQ. V was shortened by 0 bases and J by 0 bases, with 12 bases between the two germline ends. The CDR3 totals 16 residues. The CDR3 region is CASSLEARGLNTEAFF. The CDR3 nucleotides read TGCGCCAGCAGCTTGGAGGCCCGGGGGTTGAACACTGAAGCTTTCTTT.